A single sample gave rise to the 15 T cell receptor beta chains below, sequenced in a study of cytomegalovirus exposure and HLA in healthy donors (dated 2017 in TCRdb). Library preparation employed the immunoSEQ multiplex PCR assay. For the multiplex PCR, a mixture combining 60 forward primers for TCR Vbeta segments and 13 reverse primers for TCR Jbeta segments was used. Sourced from immuneACCESS, this table was stored by TCRdb with only in-frame sequences that have V and J called. A share of the clones is absent; for the studies checked, an unresolved V gene accounts for under half, and the remainder has no known explanation. This sample gives under 200,000 clones in total; 68% of them show up just once. The ten largest account for 2.8% of the sample. Sequencing was performed on PBMCs. All receptors derive from a woman aged 35 to 49 in good health and CMV-seropositive.

V and J are TRBV5-1 and TRBJ2-5; the D gene is possibly TRBD2 (5 bases). Trimming removed 4 bases at V and 10 bases at J, with 20 bases between. The CDR3 sequence is 14 residues long. Germline V lookup: CDR1 SGHRS, CDR2 YFSETQ. The DNA for the CDR3 is TGCGCCAGCAGCCCCTTCCGGACTTCTTACGACCAGTACTTC. It specifies CASSPFRTSYDQYF.

The V and J genes are TRBV28 and TRBJ1-4, with 9 bases fitting TRBD1. Germline V gene data show CDR1 as MDHEN and CDR2 as SYDVKM. The CDR3 is 14 residues long. With 4 bases clipped from V and 8 bases from J, the junction kept 5 bases outside the gene matches. The CDR3 spells CASSSGQGREKLFF. DNA of the CDR3: TGTGCCAGCAGTTCAGGACAGGGGCGGGAAAAACTGTTTTTT.

The gene calls are TRBV9 and TRBJ1-5; tentatively, D is TRBD1 (6 bases). The CDR3 covers 13 residues. The germline V gene has CDR1 SGDLS and CDR2 YYNGEE. Trimming took off 8 bases at V and 5 bases at J, with 14 bases between the two ends. The CDR3 DNA follows: TGTGCCAGTTCCCGGGACACCCATCAGCCCCAGCATTTT. It yields the protein CASSRDTHQPQHF.

The rearrangement uses TRBV7-9 and TRBJ2-4; D may be TRBD2 (5 bases). The CDR3 sequence is 15 residues long. V was clipped by 4 bases and J by 6 bases, with 16 bases between them. From germline, CDR1 is SEHNR and CDR2 FQNEAQ (reference sequence). This CDR3 reads CASSSELHEGNIQYF. CDR3 nucleotides: TGTGCCAGCAGCTCAGAACTCCATGAGGGAAACATTCAGTACTTC.

This chain joins TRBV15 and TRBJ1-2; 10 bases are shared with TRBD1. Trimming cost V 5 bases and J 7 bases; bases outside gene matches: 4. CDR3 length equals 13 residues. CDR1 and CDR2 (germline): LNHNV, YYDKDF (reference sequence). The CDR3 bases are TGTGCCACCAGCTTGACAGGGGGCTGTGGCTACACCTTC. It specifies CATSLTGGCGYTF. Full variable domain (outside the CDR3, taken from reference TRBV15 and TRBJ1-2): DAMVIQNPRYQVTQFGKPVTLSCSQTLNHNVMYWYQQKSSQAPKLLFHYYDKDFNNEADTPDNFQSRRPNTSFCFLDIRSPGLGDTAMYLCATSLTGGCGYTFGSGTRLTVV.

V gene TRBV7-2 combines with J gene TRBJ2-5; D remains ambiguous. Trimming took 2 bases from V and 1 from J, leaving 5 bases between them. CDR1 is SGHTA, CDR2 FQGNSA, per germline. The CDR3 length is 13 residues. The CDR3 reads CASSLRLQETQYF. The CDR3 bases are TGTGCCAGCAGCTTAAGACTCCAAGAGACCCAGTACTTC.

This clone was found a few times. This chain joins TRBV5-1 and TRBJ2-7; 7 bases are shared with TRBD1. CDR1 is SGHRS and CDR2 is YFSETQ in the germline V gene. The junction had 5 bases not matched to a gene; V was cut back by 2 bases and J by 6 bases. The CDR3 consists of 13 residues. CDR3: CASSLTGESEQYF. Here the CDR3 DNA reads TGCGCCAGCAGCTTAACAGGGGAGAGCGAGCAGTACTTC.

The genes are TRBV7-2 and TRBJ2-1, with D tentatively TRBD1 (6 bases). The CDR3 is made up of 16 amino acids. The V gene's germline CDR1 is SGHTA and CDR2 FQGNSA. Trimming shortened V by 5 bases and J by 5 bases, and 19 bases separated the two germline ends. The CDR3 coding sequence is TGTGCCAGCAGCCGACTACAGGGACGACTGAACAATGAGCAGTTCTTC. Translated: CASSRLQGRLNNEQFF.

This chain joins TRBV4-3 and TRBJ2-1, with 9 bases that match TRBD2. With 0 bases clipped from V and 6 bases from J, the junction kept 6 bases outside the gene matches. The CDR3 runs 16 residues. Germline V CDR1 and CDR2: LGHNA, YSLEER. In DNA, the CDR3 is TGCGCCAGCAGCCAAGATGTAGCGGGAGTATTCAATGAGCAGTTCTTC. This gives the protein CASSQDVAGVFNEQFF.

The gene calls are TRBV6-1 and TRBJ2-3; possible D gene TRBD1, 5 bases. The CDR3 runs to 14 residues. V dropped 5 bases and J dropped 4 bases, with 13 bases sitting between them. Looked up from germline, CDR1 is MNHNS and CDR2 is SASEGT. CDR3 protein: CASSQGVVSDTQYF. In nucleotides, the CDR3 is TGTGCCAGCAGTCAGGGTGTGGTGTCAGATACGCAGTATTTT.

V gene TRBV7-9 combines with J gene TRBJ1-4, with TRBD1 matching 9 bases. Germline CDR1 SEHNR, CDR2 FQNEAQ (reference sequence). Trimming removed 5 bases from V and 5 bases from J; junction bases left unmatched: 6. The CDR3 sequence is 15 residues long. The CDR3 loop reads CASSPQQGANEKLFF. In nucleotides, the CDR3 is TGTGCCAGCAGCCCCCAACAGGGGGCGAATGAAAAACTGTTTTTT.

The chain employs TRBV9 and TRBJ1-3, with 9 bases fitting TRBD1. This CDR3 is built from 17 residues. The J segment lost 0 bases and the V segment lost 0 bases, leaving 4 bases of the junction unmatched. Germline lookup yields CDR1 SGDLS and CDR2 YYNGEE. The CDR3 loop reads CASSVAGTGSSGNTIYF. The CDR3, as DNA: TGTGCCAGCAGCGTAGCGGGGACAGGGTCCTCTGGAAACACCATATATTTT.

This chain joins TRBV10-1 and TRBJ1-1; D not resolved. Trimming pared 6 bases from V and 1 base from J, leaving 12 bases between. Germline V lookup: CDR1 WNHNN, CDR2 SYGVQD (reference sequence). The CDR3 is made up of 14 amino acids. The chain's CDR3 is CASSPRWRNTEAFF. The DNA of the CDR3 is TGCGCCAGCAGCCCCCGGTGGAGGAACACTGAAGCTTTCTTT.

J is TRBJ2-5 and V is TRBV9; possibly TRBD2 for D (6 bases). CDR1 and CDR2 from the germline V gene are SGDLS and YYNGEE. Trimming took 0 bases from V and 2 from J, leaving 11 bases between them. There are 15 residues in the CDR3. The CDR3 bases are TGTGCCAGCAGCGTAGAGGCGGGGAGGCAAGAGACCCAGTACTTC. This encodes CASSVEAGRQETQYF.

As concerns this clone: An end of the junction does not agree with germline; a read error may underlie this. The V gene is TRBV7-2, the J gene TRBJ1-1; tentative D call: TRBD1 (6 bases). The CDR3 covers 15 residues. Per germline, CDR1 SGHTA and CDR2 FQGNSA. As DNA, the CDR3 is TGTGCCAGCAGCATAGCCTCGTGGGGGCCCACTGAAGCTTTCTTT. Translating gives CASSIASWGPTEAFF.